This TCR beta chain was documented in a study of CD8 T cells in Susac syndrome (dated by TCRdb to about 2019). In the study overall: Whether CD8+ T cell activation and differentiation in Susac syndrome was antigen driven was tested using repertoire sequencing.

Study-wide findings and limitations: The TCR sequencing and HLA analysis was acknowledged to have included a relatively small number of individuals.

Peripheral blood CD8+ and CD4+ T cells from healthy donors, Susac syndrome patients and multiple sclerosis patients were profiled by high-throughput TCR beta sequencing. The multiple sclerosis controls were treatment-naive patients who had stable or active relapsing-remitting disease and met the revised McDonald criteria. CD8+ TEMRA cells were enriched by FACS, while bulk CD8+ and CD4+ T cells were purified by magnetic negative isolation. Blood was drawn into EDTA tubes, processed within 24 hours, and PBMCs were isolated by density gradient centrifugation. PBMCs intended for TCR sequencing were frozen in liquid nitrogen and were later thawed in a 37 degrees C water bath. The sorted or isolated CD4+, CD8+ and CD8+ TEMRA cells had a purity of 90% or higher. Concerning this clonotype: Its specific antigen is unknown. No base quality values were provided; no much bigger clone lies one nucleotide off.

CDR1 MGHDK and CDR2 SYGVNS are derived from the germline V gene. Germline trimming amounts to 5 bases on V and 10 bases on J, with 5 as the count of junction bases outside the gene matches. The CDR3 measures 13 amino acids from cysteine to phenylalanine. The sequence is cut down to CDR3 DNA, 39 bases in frame from base 1. RNA was extracted using the RNeasy kit, and roughly 0.5 to 1 ug of the RNA was reverse transcribed with random hexamers. The immunoSEQ multiplex PCR assay, covering 54 Vbeta and 13 Jbeta segments, was used to amplify TCR beta CDR3 regions. Bias from PCR amplification was corrected by using a synthetic template baseline for primer optimization and for computational correction. The original pipeline was this. Reads were annotated to V, D and J genes according to IMGT and were analyzed with immunoSEQ Analyzer, with only productive sequences retained. To calculate clonality, Shannon entropy was normalized by log2 of the number of productive unique sequences and then subtracted from one. For each patient and control, public and private clones were evaluated among the 100 most prevalent clones. Clones were defined as Susac-specific when absent from the healthy and MS cohorts, from some 1,100 published viral clones and from other ImmuneACCESS disease sequences. The public reads were quality trimmed at Q25 with fastp and then assembled into clones with MiXCR by TCRdb, keeping productive beta chains. Entries that share a CDR3 protein sequence are merged under the most common genes and DNA. These V and J calls are TCRdb output, not the study's own analysis. The sample table holds around 140,000 distinct CDR3 sequences, of which approximately 95% were seen once. The ten largest account for over 0.1% of the sample.

Sample: CD4+ T cells from PBMCs. The V gene is TRBV25-1 and the J gene is TRBJ1-4, with 9 bases matching TRBD1. This sequence originates from a human donor with multiple sclerosis. CDR3 region: CASSLDRGRKLFF. Read as DNA, the sequence is TGTGCCAGCAGTTTGGACAGGGGTAGAAAACTGTTTTTT.